A selection of T cell receptor beta chains follows, all from one sample in a study of blood T cells in healthy people across ages. One entry per CDR3 protein, called by TCRdb with MiXCR from the 5' RACE reads. The sample has some 1.5 million distinct CDR3 sequences, approximately 30% seen once. The sample was blood. These receptors came from a woman between 25 and 40 years old in good health. CDR3s include the opening cysteine and the closing phenylalanine or tryptophan. A D gene is named only where the DNA matches it firmly. The size entry is marked missing in some rows and otherwise reads once, few, many or a size class.

CDR3: CAISVSLGTSGGSYNEQFF
DNA: TGTGCCATCAGTGTATCCCTAGGTACTAGCGGGGGATCCTACAATGAGCAGTTCTTC
D: TRBD2
size: -
J: TRBJ2-1
V: TRBV10-3

CDR3: CASGRTTSNEQFF
DNA: TGTGCCAGCGGGCGGACTACTTCCAATGAGCAGTTCTTC
D: -
size: many
J: TRBJ2-1
V: TRBV2

CDR3: CASSMGGLSSYNEQFF
DNA: TGTGCCAGCAGCATGGGCGGGCTTAGCTCCTACAATGAGCAGTTCTTC
D: -
size: -
J: TRBJ2-1
V: TRBV11-2

CDR3: CASSPTQNRGRGYTF
DNA: TGTGCCAGCAGTCCTACTCAAAACAGGGGTCGGGGCTACACCTTC
D: TRBD1
size: few
J: TRBJ1-2
V: TRBV6-5

CDR3: CASLKRTVGTDTQYF
DNA: TGTGCCAGCCTAAAGCGGACGGTAGGCACAGATACGCAGTATTTT
D: -
size: few
J: TRBJ2-3
V: TRBV11-2

CDR3: CASSGGLARYEQYF
DNA: TGTGCCAGCAGTGGAGGTCTAGCACGATACGAGCAGTACTTC
D: -
size: -
J: TRBJ2-7
V: TRBV2

CDR3: CASRAGPGQGYTEAFF
DNA: TGTGCCAGTAGGGCAGGACCGGGACAGGGCTACACTGAAGCTTTCTTT
D: TRBD1
size: -
J: TRBJ1-1
V: TRBV19

CDR3: CATSDAAGLTYNEQFF
DNA: TGTGCCACCAGTGACGCCGCGGGACTAACCTACAATGAGCAGTTCTTC
D: TRBD2
size: many
J: TRBJ2-1
V: TRBV24-1

CDR3: CSASFRGASEQYF
DNA: TGCAGTGCTAGTTTTCGGGGGGCCAGCGAGCAGTACTTC
D: -
size: -
J: TRBJ2-7
V: TRBV20-1

CDR3: CASSQTSGRNDQYF
DNA: TGTGCCAGCAGTCAGACTAGCGGGCGCAATGATCAGTACTTC
D: TRBD2
size: -
J: TRBJ2-5
V: TRBV7-9

CDR3: CSASAGNTEAFF
DNA: TGCAGTGCTAGTGCTGGGAACACTGAAGCTTTCTTT
D: -
size: -
J: TRBJ1-1
V: TRBV20-1

CDR3: CASSPDGGAQETQYF
DNA: TGTGCCAGCAGCCCCGACGGGGGGGCGCAAGAGACCCAGTACTTC
D: TRBD2
size: -
J: TRBJ2-5
V: TRBV2

CDR3: CVSSFFRESSYEQYF
DNA: TGCGTCAGCAGCTTTTTCAGGGAGAGCTCCTACGAGCAGTACTTC
D: -
size: -
J: TRBJ2-7
V: TRBV5-1

CDR3: CSAPSPSRATDTQYF
DNA: TGCAGTGCCCCCTCCCCTAGCAGAGCCACAGATACGCAGTATTTT
D: -
size: -
J: TRBJ2-3
V: TRBV20-1

CDR3: CASSLVLGWDRENQPQHF
DNA: TGTGCCAGCAGTTTAGTTTTGGGCTGGGACAGGGAGAATCAGCCCCAGCATTTT
D: TRBD1
size: few
J: TRBJ1-5
V: TRBV12-3/TRBV12-4

CDR3: CASSVGQGGGQETQYF
DNA: TGTGCCAGCAGCGTAGGTCAGGGAGGGGGCCAAGAGACCCAGTACTTC
D: -
size: -
J: TRBJ2-5
V: TRBV9

CDR3: CASSGLDRSASYGQYF
DNA: TGTGCCAGCAGTGGCCTTGACAGGTCAGCCTCCTACGGGCAGTACTTC
D: -
size: -
J: TRBJ2-7
V: TRBV25-1

CDR3: CASRPGGVLNTEAFF
DNA: TGTGCCAGCAGACCAGGGGGCGTCCTGAACACTGAAGCTTTCTTT
D: TRBD1
size: -
J: TRBJ1-1
V: TRBV28

CDR3: CAWSLPVLNTEAFF
DNA: TGTGCCTGGAGTCTCCCAGTTCTGAACACTGAAGCTTTCTTT
D: -
size: -
J: TRBJ1-1
V: TRBV30

CDR3: CASSLGISAGYEQYF
DNA: TGTGCCAGCAGCTTAGGTATCAGTGCAGGCTACGAGCAGTACTTC
D: -
size: many
J: TRBJ2-7
V: TRBV7-9

CDR3: CASSAGVGANVLTF
DNA: TGTGCCAGCAGCGCCGGGGTGGGGGCCAACGTCCTGACTTTC
D: -
size: -
J: TRBJ2-6
V: TRBV9

CDR3: CASSQDPGLITDTQYF
DNA: TGTGCCAGCAGCCAAGATCCCGGACTTATCACAGATACGCAGTATTTT
D: -
size: -
J: TRBJ2-3
V: TRBV4-2

CDR3: CATSAGYYGYTF
DNA: TGTGCCACCAGTGCTGGTTACTATGGCTACACCTTC
D: -
size: many
J: TRBJ1-2
V: TRBV24-1

CDR3: CASSPAFNYGYTF
DNA: TGTGCCAGCTCACCCGCATTCAACTATGGCTACACCTTC
D: -
size: many
J: TRBJ1-2
V: TRBV18

CDR3: CASIPDSGTSEKLFF
DNA: TGTGCCAGCATTCCAGACAGTGGAACTAGTGAAAAACTGTTTTTT
D: -
size: -
J: TRBJ1-4
V: TRBV2

CDR3: CASSSAEQFF
DNA: TGTGCCAGCAGTTCTGCTGAGCAGTTCTTC
D: -
size: few
J: TRBJ2-1
V: TRBV28

CDR3: CSAQRGPSYEQYF
DNA: TGCAGTGCTCAACGGGGTCCCTCCTACGAGCAGTACTTC
D: -
size: -
J: TRBJ2-7
V: TRBV20-1

CDR3: CATGDRIYEQYF
DNA: TGTGCCACCGGGGACAGGATCTACGAGCAGTACTTC
D: TRBD1
size: many
J: TRBJ2-7
V: TRBV10-3

CDR3: CASSFSDRNTEAFF
DNA: TGTGCCAGCAGTTTCTCAGACAGGAACACTGAAGCTTTCTTT
D: -
size: once
J: TRBJ1-1
V: TRBV27

CDR3: CASSAPVAGANVLTF
DNA: TGTGCCAGCAGCGCGCCAGTAGCTGGGGCCAACGTCCTGACTTTC
D: -
size: -
J: TRBJ2-6
V: TRBV14